This T cell receptor (beta chain) is drawn from a study of blood T cell repertoires in COVID-19. CDR3 length: 15 residues. Losses at the gene ends were 1 base for V and 10 bases for J; bases not matched to a gene: 8. The V gene's germline CDR1 is SGHTA and CDR2 FQGNSA. TCRdb's table, derived via immunoSEQ multiplex PCR, lists solely in-frame clones and lacks some. Here the sample spans roughly 160,000 clones, approximately 86% being singletons. This clonotype was obtained from a man in his sixties with COVID-19, enrolled during active disease. The specimen sequenced was peripheral blood. The rearrangement joins TRBV7-2 to TRBJ2-1; TRBD1 agrees at 9 bases. CDR3 loop: CASSLGQGGVVEQFF. In DNA, the CDR3 is TGTGCCAGCAGCTTAGGACAGGGGGGAGTCGTAGAGCAGTTCTTC.